This T cell receptor beta chain stems from a study of blood T cell repertoires in COVID-19. The germline V gene encodes CDR1 MNHEY and CDR2 SMNVEV (reference sequence). V was pared by 5 bases and J by 8 bases, with 10 bases between. This CDR3 contains 13 residues. Libraries were prepared by immunoSEQ multiplex PCR; TCRdb keeps only in-frame clonotypes and omits some of them. This table holds around 160,000 clones, more than 75% found once. Input material: peripheral blood. The chain combines TRBV27 with TRBJ1-6; D is ambiguous. The TCR originated in a man aged 55 to 70 with active or convalescent COVID-19. In DNA form, the CDR3 reads TGTGCCAGCAGTGGGTTTGAGGATTCACCCCTCCACTTT. Its protein product is CASSGFEDSPLHF.